These 2 T cell receptor beta chains came from one sample sequenced in a study of blood T cell repertoires in COVID-19. Some clones are missing from TCRdb's copy, which holds only in-frame ones; the method was immunoSEQ multiplex PCR. This sample carries 250,000 to 400,000 clones, roughly 90% of them seen once, and the ten largest clones take less than 3.5%. What was sequenced was peripheral blood. The receptors shown here come from a woman in her thirties with COVID-19, enrolled during active disease.

The chain is built from TRBV10-3 and TRBJ1-2; no clear D. This CDR3 contains 16 residues. CDR1 and CDR2 from the germline V gene are ENHRY and SYGVKD. Trimming cost V 2 bases and J 2 bases, with 15 bases left between them. In nucleotides, the CDR3 is TGTGCCATCAGTGAGGAAGTGGGCCTAACCAACTATGGCTACACCTTC. This sequence encodes CAISEEVGLTNYGYTF.

The chain combines TRBV18 with TRBJ1-6; D not resolved. The V and J ends lost 3 bases and 7 bases respectively, with 10 bases between them. Germline V CDR1 and CDR2: KGHSH, LQKENI. The CDR3 sequence is 14 residues long. The CDR3 nucleotides read TGTGCCAGCTCACCGACGGGTCAAAATTCACCCCTCCACTTT. It translates to CASSPTGQNSPLHF.